A single sample is the source of the 18 T cell receptor beta chains below, sequenced in a study of neurological immune-mediated disorders. TCRdb analysed the 5' RACE reads with MiXCR anew, one entry per CDR3 protein. The table records some 30,000 distinct CDR3 sequences, approximately 5.4% of them present only once. Sequencing was done on a sample of CD4+ T cells from blood. All receptors derive from a woman in her fifties or sixties in good health.

This clonotype was detected many times. The gene calls are TRBV18 and TRBJ1-1; D is undetermined. This CDR3 is built from 14 residues. The V and J ends lost 5 bases and 3 bases respectively, with 13 bases between them. Germline lookup yields CDR1 KGHSH and CDR2 LQKENI. In nucleotides, the CDR3 is TGTGCCAGCTCATCTGAGTACGGGGACACTGAAGCTTTCTTT. Protein product: CASSSEYGDTEAFF.

V and J are TRBV7-6 and TRBJ1-5, with a possible D match to TRBD1 (6 bases). Trimming cost V 2 bases and J 7 bases, with 15 bases left between them. Per germline, CDR1 SGHVS and CDR2 FNYEAQ. The CDR3 has 15 residues. CDR3 residues: CASSLRQGQGQPQHF. The CDR3, as DNA: TGTGCCAGCAGCTTAAGGCAGGGGCAAGGCCAGCCCCAGCATTTT.

This clonotype was seen many times. V gene TRBV5-4 combines with J gene TRBJ2-1; 9 bases are shared with TRBD2. CDR1 and CDR2 from the germline V gene are SGHNT and YYREEE (reference sequence). The CDR3 spans 14 residues. J lost 7 bases, V lost 1 base, and 3 bases had no gene match. The CDR3 loop reads CASSLFSGRNEQFF. CDR3 nucleotide sequence: TGTGCCAGCAGCTTGTTTAGCGGGAGAAATGAGCAGTTCTTC.

The table lists this clonotype with many counts. This chain uses TRBV11-2 with TRBJ1-1, with D maybe TRBD1 (5 bases). The V end was cut by 3 bases, the J end by 8 bases, with 19 bases between. The V gene's germline CDR1 is SGHAT and CDR2 FQNNGV. This CDR3 has 15 amino acids. The CDR3 reads CASSLETGPYSEAFF. Here the CDR3 DNA reads TGTGCCAGCAGCTTGGAAACAGGCCCCTACTCGGAAGCTTTCTTT. Variable domain in full (rest from reference TRBV11-2 and TRBJ1-1): EAGVAQSPRYKIIEKRQSVAFWCNPISGHATLYWYQQILGQGPKLLIQFQNNGVVDDSQLPKDRFSAERLKGVDSTLKIQPAKLEDSAVYLCASSLETGPYSEAFFGQGTRLTVV.

This clonotype showed up many times. The V and J genes are TRBV6-6 and TRBJ2-3, with D perhaps given as TRBD1 or TRBD2 (6 bases each). V lost 5 bases and J lost 0, with 18 bases in between. Germline V gene lookup returns CDR1 MNHNY and CDR2 SVGAGI (reference sequence). This CDR3 is built from 17 residues. CDR3 nucleotide sequence: TGTGCCAGCAGTGCAACTGGGGGGCCAATTAGCACAGATACGCAGTATTTT. Its translation: CASSATGGPISTDTQYF.

This clonotype was detected many times. The V and J genes are TRBV7-9 and TRBJ2-3, with D unresolved. Trimming took 5 bases from V and 3 from J, leaving 3 bases between them. Germline lookup yields CDR1 SEHNR and CDR2 FQNEAQ (reference sequence). The length of the CDR3 is 11 residues. The CDR3 nucleotides are TGTGCCAGCAGCGAGACAGATACGCAGTATTTT. It codes for CASSETDTQYF. Using reference TRBV7-9 and TRBJ2-3 for the parts outside the CDR3, the full variable domain is DTGVSQNPRHKITKRGQNVTFRCDPISEHNRLYWYRQTLGQGPEFLTYFQNEAQLEKSRLLSDRFSAERPKGSFSTLEIQRTEQGDSAMYLCASSETDTQYFGPGTRLTVL.

This clonotype was seen at least ten times. This chain's CDR3 is CASSPTQRRSSYNEQFF. As DNA, the CDR3 is TGTGCCAGCAGCCCCACCCAGCGTCGTAGCTCCTACAATGAGCAGTTCTTC. V gene TRBV7-2 combines with J gene TRBJ2-1; D not resolved. The CDR3 runs 17 residues. Germline lookup yields CDR1 SGHTA and CDR2 FQGNSA. Trimming removed 5 bases from V and 0 bases from J, with 17 bases in between.

This clonotype showed up many times. This chain uses TRBV7-6 with TRBJ2-1; TRBD1 agrees at 11 bases. The J segment lost 1 base and the V segment lost 6 bases, leaving 5 bases of the junction unmatched. This CDR3 comprises 16 residues. Germline V lookup: CDR1 SGHVS, CDR2 FNYEAQ. The CDR3 region is CASSYRDRGSYNEQFF. CDR3 nucleotide sequence: TGTGCCAGCAGTTACAGGGACAGGGGGTCCTACAATGAGCAGTTCTTC. Based on the CDR3 plus reference TRBV7-6 and TRBJ2-1, the full variable domain is GAGVSQSPRYKVTKRGQDVALRCDPISGHVSLYWYRQALGQGPEFLTYFNYEAQQDKSGLPNDRFSAERPEGSISTLTIQRTEQRDSAMYRCASSYRDRGSYNEQFFGPGTRLTVL.

This clonotype has ten or more counts. The chain combines TRBV7-2 with TRBJ2-7; TRBD2 matches 9 bases. This CDR3 has 15 residues. V trimming: 1 base; J trimming: 1 base; junction bases outside the gene matches: 2. CDR1 and CDR2 (germline): SGHTA, FQGNSA. CDR3 sequence: CASSLVAGGSYEQYF. CDR3 sequence (DNA): TGTGCCAGCAGCTTAGTTGCGGGAGGGTCCTACGAGCAGTACTTC.

The chain uses TRBV27 and TRBJ2-7; 7 nucleotides align to TRBD2. CDR3 length: 14 residues. Germline loops: CDR1 MNHEY, CDR2 SMNVEV (reference sequence). V was clipped by 4 bases and J by 5 bases; unmatched bases: 8. The CDR3 coding sequence is TGTGCCAGCAGTTCCACGGGACTACGGGACGAGCAGTACTTC. Protein: CASSSTGLRDEQYF.

This clonotype was observed many times. The chain recombines TRBV6-6 with TRBJ2-1; D may be TRBD2 (7 bases). The CDR3 has 15 residues. V shed 5 bases and J shed 6 bases, with 17 bases lying between them. The germline gives CDR1 MNHNY, CDR2 SVGAGI (reference sequence). CDR3 sequence (DNA): TGTGCCAGCAGTCCTGGATGGGGGGGCATCAATGAGCAGTTCTTC. Protein: CASSPGWGGINEQFF.

This clonotype has a count of ten or more. The rearrangement links TRBV10-3 to TRBJ2-3; unclear D gene. This CDR3 has 13 amino acids. Per germline, CDR1 ENHRY and CDR2 SYGVKD. The V end was cut by 6 bases, the J end by 2 bases, with 9 bases between. The chain's CDR3 is CAIRTGSTDTQYF. In nucleotides, the CDR3 is TGTGCCATCAGGACCGGGTCCACAGATACGCAGTATTTT.

This clonotype has ten or more counts. This sequence joins TRBV20-1 and TRBJ2-7, with D possibly called TRBD1 or TRBD2 (5 bases each). The CDR3 runs to 14 residues. The germline gives CDR1 DFQATT, CDR2 SNEGSKA (reference sequence). Trimming pared 3 bases from V and 5 bases from J, leaving 17 bases between. The CDR3 region is CSARKGRADNEQYF. Written as DNA, the CDR3 is TGCAGTGCTAGGAAGGGACGGGCCGACAACGAGCAGTACTTC.

This clonotype was detected many times. The chain carries TRBV5-1 and TRBJ1-1, with D unclear. From germline, CDR1 is SGHRS and CDR2 YFSETQ. The length of the CDR3 is 13 residues. Trimming cost V 5 bases and J 5 bases, with 13 bases left between them. CDR3 nucleotide sequence: TGCGCCAGCAGTCAACATTCGGGTACTGAAGCTTTCTTT. Translation: CASSQHSGTEAFF.

This clonotype was observed at least ten times. J is TRBJ2-2 and V is TRBV9; TRBD2 aligns across 12 bases. CDR1 is SGDLS, CDR2 YYNGEE, per germline. After removal of 4 bases from V and 4 bases from J, the junction contained 17 bases not matched to a gene. The CDR3 spans 20 residues. This chain's CDR3 is CASSPNPFGLAGRGTGELFF. The CDR3, as DNA: TGTGCCAGCAGCCCTAACCCTTTCGGACTAGCGGGACGCGGCACCGGGGAGCTGTTTTTT.

At least ten counts were recorded for this clonotype. The V and J genes are TRBV10-2 and TRBJ2-3; no firm D call. Germline CDR1 WSHSY, CDR2 SAAADI. The CDR3 spans 11 residues. Trimming pared 4 bases from V and 2 bases from J, leaving 1 base between. The CDR3: CASSVTDTQYF. CDR3 in DNA: TGCGCCAGCAGTGTCACAGATACGCAGTATTTT.

This clonotype has a count of ten or more. V gene TRBV18 combines with J gene TRBJ1-1, with unresolved D. CDR1 and CDR2 from the germline V gene are KGHSH and LQKENI. This CDR3 region has 12 residues. Trimming removed 1 base from V and 3 bases from J, with 3 bases in between. CDR3 nucleotides: TGTGCCAGCTCACCACGGTACACTGAAGCTTTCTTT. Encoded protein: CASSPRYTEAFF.

This clonotype was seen at least ten times. This rearrangement joins TRBV20-1 to TRBJ1-1; D remains ambiguous. Trimming stripped 3 bases from V and 0 bases from J, with 8 bases between. Germline loops: CDR1 DFQATT, CDR2 SNEGSKA (reference sequence). The CDR3 runs to 13 residues. The CDR3 DNA follows: TGCAGTGCTAGTGCTATCATGAACACTGAAGCTTTCTTT. Translation gives CSASAIMNTEAFF.